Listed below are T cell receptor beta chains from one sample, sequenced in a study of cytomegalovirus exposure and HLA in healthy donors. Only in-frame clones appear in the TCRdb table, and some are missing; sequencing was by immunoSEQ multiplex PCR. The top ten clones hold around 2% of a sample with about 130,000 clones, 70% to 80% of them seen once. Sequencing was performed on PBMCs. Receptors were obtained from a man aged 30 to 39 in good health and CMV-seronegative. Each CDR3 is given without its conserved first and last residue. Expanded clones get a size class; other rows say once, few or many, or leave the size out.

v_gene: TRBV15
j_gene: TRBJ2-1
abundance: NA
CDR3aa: ATSRVETSGRVDEQF

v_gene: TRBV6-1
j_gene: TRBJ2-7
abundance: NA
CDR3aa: ASSEALRGYEQY

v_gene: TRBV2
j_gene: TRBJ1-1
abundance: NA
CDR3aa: ASSEYGQLRRLKSEAF

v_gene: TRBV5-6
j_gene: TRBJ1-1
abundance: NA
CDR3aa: ASSVNRGGITIEAF

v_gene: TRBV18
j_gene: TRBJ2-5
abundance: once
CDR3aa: ASSLIAGATGETQY

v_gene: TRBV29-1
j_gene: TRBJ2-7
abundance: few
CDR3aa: SVEGKTVDEQY

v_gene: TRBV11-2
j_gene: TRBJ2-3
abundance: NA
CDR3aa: ASSLDFGSFTDTQY

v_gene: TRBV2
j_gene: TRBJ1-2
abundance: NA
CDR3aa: ASRGQGANYGYT

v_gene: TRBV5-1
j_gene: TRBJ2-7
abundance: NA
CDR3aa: ASSLFGGEEQY

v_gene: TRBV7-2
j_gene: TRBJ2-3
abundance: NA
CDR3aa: ASTLAGGPGDTQY

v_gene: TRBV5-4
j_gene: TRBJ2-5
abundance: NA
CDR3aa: ASSRDRVLETQY

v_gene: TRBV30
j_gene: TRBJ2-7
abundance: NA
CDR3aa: AWKSGGSSYEQY